This T cell receptor (beta chain) was profiled in a study of cytotoxic CD8 clonotypes in ibrutinib-treated CLL. Roughly 2 micrograms of genomic DNA from cryopreserved PBMCs went into TCR beta libraries. Germline CDR1 and CDR2: LGHNA and YNFKEQ. This CDR3 has 19 residues. The ends lost 0 bases at V and 2 bases at J; junction bases unmatched: 11. Sequencing was performed with immunoSEQ multiplex PCR; in TCRdb, only in-frame clones are kept and a portion is missing. Of some 290,000 clones listed, around four fifths are singletons. Sequencing used PBMCs, obtained before ibrutinib treatment. This rearrangement joins TRBV4-2 to TRBJ2-5; TRBD2 aligns across 11 bases. This clonotype was sampled from a human donor with chronic lymphocytic leukemia. CDR3 in DNA: TGTGCCAGCAGCCAAGATTGGGGAGGGGGACTAGCGGTACAAGAGACCCAGTACTTC. This encodes CASSQDWGGGLAVQETQYF.